This T cell receptor beta chain was sequenced for a study of CD8+CD57+ T cells in acquired aplastic anemia. The wider study: The DNA of sorted CD4+ and CD8+ cells averaged approximately 2.9 ug. Healthy donors averaged approximately 9.9 million reads for CD4+ cells. Whole-study findings and limits: Controls and patients did not differ significantly in CD8+ Simpson's diversity.

J was trimmed by 6 bases and V by 8 bases; bases with no gene match: 13. The CDR3 is 15 amino acids. Germline CDR1 is LNHDA and CDR2 is SQIVND (reference sequence). A word on this clonotype: Its antigen remains unidentified.

TCR beta VDJ and CDR3 profiling used genomic DNA as template. TCRdb re-called the reads through MiXCR, storing one row per CDR3 protein. The sample has over 200,000 distinct CDR3 sequences; approximately 57% are singletons. Sample: sorted CD4+, CD8+, or CD8+CD57+ T cells (not recorded which) from PBMCs. The sequence was collected from a human donor in good health. The chain couples TRBV19 to TRBJ2-7; 10 bases fit TRBD1. CDR3 loop: CASSAFGTGVGEQYF. In DNA, the CDR3 is TGTGCCAGTTCCGCCTTCGGGACAGGGGTAGGCGAGCAGTACTTC.